This T cell receptor beta chain was found in a study of T-cell memory formation after mild COVID-19. Regarding the study as a whole: Nothing showed for sure that second-wave clones peaking on day 37 were SARS-CoV-2 specific. Contracting clones from day 15 to 85 had balanced CD4/CD8; later expanders favoured CD4+. CM and EM subsets held most contracting CD4+ clones; EMRA held CD8+ ones.

Deletions cut 5 bases from V and 4 bases from J, with 17 bases between. Germline V gene sequence: CDR1 DFQATT, CDR2 SNEGSKA (reference sequence). This CDR3 is built from 14 residues. The table lists this clonotype with a few counts. Its antigen is not known. TCR alpha and TCR beta cDNA libraries carrying sample barcodes and UMIs came from 5'RACE with constant-segment primers. TCRdb reprocessed the 5' RACE reads with MiXCR, giving one entry per CDR3 protein. The sample shows 200,000 to 300,000 distinct CDR3 sequences, roughly a sixth of them seen only once. The V gene is TRBV20-1, the J gene TRBJ1-1; a possible D gene is TRBD1 (6 bases). The sample was PBMCs or a T cell subset sorted from them (not recorded which). The sequence came from a man aged 18 to 29 who had mild COVID-19 (a few samples of this study predate the infection). Cell type and time point are not known. CDR3 DNA: TGCAGTGCTCCCAACGGGGGGGGCACCACTGAAGCTTTCTTT. It is translated as CSAPNGGGTTEAFF.